One sample yielded the 11 T cell receptor beta chains listed below, sequenced in a study of cytomegalovirus exposure and HLA in healthy donors. Assay: immunoSEQ multiplex PCR; the TCRdb copy retains only in-frame clones and omits some. The table lists some 140,000 clones, roughly four fifths of them singletons. The specimen was PBMCs. The receptors were gathered from a woman in her thirties in good health and CMV-seronegative.

The CDR3 loop reads CASSLVGVGAFF. CDR3 in DNA: TGTGCCAGCAGCTTAGTAGGGGTCGGGGCTTTCTTT. V and J are TRBV13 and TRBJ1-1, with D possibly matching TRBD1 (5 bases). Germline-derived CDR1 and CDR2 are PRHDT and FYEKMQ (reference sequence). This CDR3 has 12 residues. V gave up 1 base and J gave up 11 bases, with 11 bases separating them.

This clone was found a few times. The chain employs TRBV5-1 and TRBJ2-7, with TRBD1 identical over 8 bases. CDR3 length equals 14 residues. The V and J ends lost 4 bases and 7 bases, in that order; junction bases with no gene match: 10. Per the germline V gene, CDR1 is SGHRS and CDR2 is YFSETQ. The CDR3 region is CASSRGTGTLEQYF. CDR3 nucleotide sequence: TGCGCCAGCAGCCGAGGGACAGGTACTCTAGAGCAGTACTTC.

The gene calls are TRBV28 and TRBJ2-1; 10 nucleotides match TRBD2. This CDR3 region has 13 residues. Germline V CDR1 and CDR2: MDHEN, SYDVKM. The ends lost 7 bases at V and 9 bases at J; junction bases unmatched: 6. The CDR3, as DNA: TGTGCCAGCACCTTGGGGACTAGCGTTGAGCAGTTCTTC. This codes for CASTLGTSVEQFF.

This clone has more than one count but fewer than ten. The rearrangement uses TRBV7-9 and TRBJ2-3, with 8 bases that match TRBD2. This CDR3 spans 16 amino acids. V dropped 1 base and J dropped 10; count of bases not matched to a gene: 13. Per germline, CDR1 SEHNR and CDR2 FQNEAQ (reference sequence). The CDR3 DNA is TGTGCCAGCAGCTTAGAGGCGGGGGGCGTCCATAGGTCGCAGTATTTT. Translating it yields CASSLEAGGVHRSQYF.

V is TRBV7-9 and J is TRBJ1-2; 7 bases agree with TRBD1. The V gene's germline CDR1 is SEHNR and CDR2 FQNEAQ (reference sequence). V trimming: 5 bases; J trimming: 3 bases; junction bases outside the gene matches: 9. There are 15 residues in the CDR3. The DNA of the CDR3 is TGTGCCAGCAGCCTCGGGTCTACAGGGGACTATGGCTACACCTTC. Protein: CASSLGSTGDYGYTF. The full variable domain, in which reference TRBV7-9 and TRBJ1-2 provide the parts outside the CDR3, is DTGVSQNPRHKITKRGQNVTFRCDPISEHNRLYWYRQTLGQGPEFLTYFQNEAQLEKSRLLSDRFSAERPKGSFSTLEIQRTEQGDSAMYLCASSLGSTGDYGYTFGSGTRLTVV.

This chain connects TRBV5-1 to TRBJ1-2; 9 nucleotides align to TRBD1. The V segment lost 4 bases and the J segment 6 bases; nucleotides outside the gene matches: 7. CDR1 and CDR2 from the germline V gene are SGHRS and YFSETQ. This CDR3 comprises 14 residues. In nucleotides, the CDR3 is TGCGCCAGCAGCCCCCTACAGGGGGCGGATGGCTACACCTTC. It codes for CASSPLQGADGYTF. The full variable domain, with the rest looked up from reference TRBV5-1 and TRBJ1-2, is KAGVTQTPRYLIKTRGQQVTLSCSPISGHRSVSWYQQTPGQGLQFLFEYFSETQRNKGNFPGRFSGRQFSNSRSEMNVSTLELGDSALYLCASSPLQGADGYTFGSGTRLTVV.

J is TRBJ2-1 and V is TRBV7-6; 10 bases line up with TRBD1. The V gene end was trimmed by 5 bases and the J gene end by 4 bases; junction bases not matched to a gene: 2. Per the germline V gene, CDR1 is SGHVS and CDR2 is FNYEAQ. The CDR3 contains 14 residues. The DNA of the CDR3 is TGTGCCAGCAGCAAGGGACAGGGGTACAATGAGCAGTTCTTC. It translates to CASSKGQGYNEQFF.

V usage is TRBV5-6 and J usage is TRBJ1-5; D is unresolved. Deletions cut 0 bases from V and 4 bases from J, with 11 bases between. CDR3 length: 15 amino acids. The germline V gene encodes CDR1 SGHDT and CDR2 YYEEEE. This chain's CDR3 is CASSLGGQANQPQHF. In DNA form, the CDR3 reads TGTGCCAGCAGCTTGGGCGGGCAGGCTAATCAGCCCCAGCATTTT.

J is TRBJ1-2 and V is TRBV27, with TRBD1 matching over 11 bases. The CDR3 runs to 14 residues. The germline V gene encodes CDR1 MNHEY and CDR2 SMNVEV (reference sequence). Trimming removed 5 bases from V and 8 bases from J; junction bases left unmatched: 7. CDR3 in DNA: TGTGCCAGCAGTCCCGGACAGGGGGCATGGGGCTACACCTTC. As protein: CASSPGQGAWGYTF.

In its sample, this clone was seen a few times. The V call is TRBV5-6, the J call TRBJ2-7; TRBD1 might be the D (6 bases). Looked up from germline, CDR1 is SGHDT and CDR2 is YYEEEE. Trimming cost V 0 bases and J 6 bases, with 7 bases left between them. The CDR3 is made up of 12 amino acids. CDR3 sequence: CASSLGGREQYF. CDR3 DNA sequence: TGTGCCAGCAGCTTGGGGGGGCGCGAGCAGTACTTC.

This chain joins TRBV15 and TRBJ1-5, with 9 bases fitting TRBD1. The V segment lost 8 bases and the J segment 2 bases; nucleotides outside the gene matches: 4. The length of the CDR3 is 14 residues. Germline assignment: CDR1 LNHNV and CDR2 YYDKDF (reference sequence). The CDR3 sequence is CATGRDRGNQPQHF. Here the CDR3 DNA reads TGTGCCACCGGCCGGGACAGGGGCAATCAGCCCCAGCATTTT. The variable domain in full, with the rest retrieved from reference TRBV15 and TRBJ1-5, is DAMVIQNPRYQVTQFGKPVTLSCSQTLNHNVMYWYQQKSSQAPKLLFHYYDKDFNNEADTPDNFQSRRPNTSFCFLDIRSPGLGDTAMYLCATGRDRGNQPQHFGDGTRLSIL.